One and the same sample provided the 24 T cell receptor beta chains below, sequenced in a study of control samples from healthy donors and cancer patients. Produced via immunoSEQ multiplex PCR; TCRdb's table is partial and in-frame only. The sample shows tens of thousands of clones, approximately 87% of them seen only once. Sequences were obtained from PBMCs. These receptors originate from a woman aged 55-69 years with lung cancer.

V and J are TRBV2 and TRBJ2-3, with TRBD2 matching over 11 bases. The CDR3 spans 15 residues. Trimming cost V 4 bases and J 5 bases; bases outside gene matches: 5. Germline-derived CDR1 and CDR2 are SNHLY and FYNNEI. The CDR3 spells CASSGPSGGIDTQYF. The CDR3 DNA is TGTGCCAGCAGTGGGCCTAGCGGGGGGATAGATACGCAGTATTTT.

V gene TRBV27 combines with J gene TRBJ1-2; possible D gene TRBD1, 6 bases. Trimming shortened V by 7 bases and J by 3 bases, and 27 bases separated the two germline ends. Germline V gene lookup returns CDR1 MNHEY and CDR2 SMNVEV (reference sequence). This CDR3 comprises 18 residues. In DNA, the CDR3 is TGTGCCAGCAAACTTCGCCGGGACACCGGCCTTGGCTACTATGGCTACACCTTC. Translating gives CASKLRRDTGLGYYGYTF.

This clone was counted a few times. CDR3 sequence: CASPTRAGNTGELFF. In DNA, the CDR3 is TGTGCCTCCCCAACTCGGGCGGGCAACACCGGGGAGCTGTTTTTT. The rearrangement uses TRBV30 and TRBJ2-2; D possibly corresponds to TRBD2 (5 bases). V was trimmed by 7 bases and J by 2 bases, leaving 17 bases between them. Germline V gives CDR1 GTSNPN, CDR2 SVGIG (reference sequence). This CDR3 contains 15 residues.

The rearrangement uses TRBV11-3 and TRBJ1-1, with TRBD1 matching 8 bases. The V gene end was trimmed by 0 bases and the J gene end by 0 bases; junction bases not matched to a gene: 3. The CDR3 is 16 amino acids. The germline V gene encodes CDR1 SGHNT and CDR2 YENEEA. CDR3 DNA sequence: TGTGCCAGCAGCTTAGACCTGACAGGGGTGAACACTGAAGCTTTCTTT. Its translation: CASSLDLTGVNTEAFF.

J is TRBJ2-2 and V is TRBV7-2, with 8 bases aligning to TRBD1. V lost 4 bases to trimming and J lost 6 bases; unmatched junction nucleotides: 16. CDR1 is SGHTA, CDR2 FQGNSA, per germline. This CDR3 has 18 residues. CDR3 sequence reads: CASSSSGFGTGVAGELFF. CDR3 in DNA: TGTGCCAGCAGCTCGAGTGGGTTTGGGACAGGCGTCGCCGGGGAGCTGTTTTTT.

The chain is built from TRBV5-5 and TRBJ1-1; D is possibly TRBD1 (5 bases). The CDR3 is 15 amino acids. Germline V CDR1 and CDR2: SGHKS, YYEKEE (reference sequence). V was trimmed by 0 bases and J by 3 bases, leaving 12 bases between them. Written as DNA, the CDR3 is TGTGCCAGCAGCTTGGTGATCTCGGGGCACACTGAAGCTTTCTTT. Translated, it gives CASSLVISGHTEAFF.

This clone showed up just a few times. The chain has TRBV4-2 and TRBJ2-5; 13 nucleotides match TRBD2. Losses at the gene ends were 4 bases for V and 5 bases for J; bases not matched to a gene: 10. Germline values: CDR1 LGHNA, CDR2 YNFKEQ. The CDR3 runs 17 residues. The CDR3 sequence is CASSLTARTSGSETQYF. CDR3 sequence (DNA): TGTGCCAGCAGCCTTACAGCAAGGACTAGCGGGAGTGAGACCCAGTACTTC.

The chain carries TRBV12-3 or TRBV12-4 and TRBJ1-1; D not certain. V was shortened by 11 bases and J by 7 bases, with 11 bases between the two germline ends. The CDR3 is 10 residues long. This CDR3 is CASMGGEAFF. CDR3 sequence (DNA): TGTGCCTCCATGGGTGGTGAAGCTTTCTTT.

This chain joins TRBV6-1 and TRBJ1-1, with TRBD1 identical over 8 bases. V was pared by 3 bases and J by 3 bases, with 6 bases of the junction left unmatched. The CDR3 covers 15 residues. CDR1 MNHNS and CDR2 SASEGT come from the germline V gene. The CDR3 DNA reads as TGTGCCAGCAGTGATACCGGACAGGGCGACACTGAAGCTTTCTTT. The encoded protein is CASSDTGQGDTEAFF.

V is TRBV20-1 and J is TRBJ1-6; 7 positions match TRBD1. V shed 3 bases and J 3 bases; nucleotides not matched to a gene: 14. Germline CDR1 and CDR2: DFQATT and SNEGSKA (reference sequence). The CDR3 totals 18 residues. This CDR3 is CSASSRAGGDHYNSPLHF. For the CDR3, the DNA is TGCAGTGCTAGTAGCAGGGCAGGGGGTGATCACTATAATTCACCCCTCCACTTT.

The chain couples TRBV6-4 to TRBJ1-2; TRBD1 is a possible D gene (6 bases). The germline V gene encodes CDR1 MRHNA and CDR2 SNTAGT. V was clipped by 5 bases and J by 5 bases, with 27 bases between them. The CDR3 consists of 18 residues. Written as DNA, the CDR3 is TGTGCCAGCAGTTCCCTGGGTGTTGGCTTCGGGGGCTATTATGGCTACACCTTC. Protein product: CASSSLGVGFGGYYGYTF.

The rearrangement uses TRBV7-2 and TRBJ2-5, with a tentative D call TRBD2 (7 bases). The germline V and J ends were trimmed by 2 bases and 1 base, with 14 bases remaining between them. CDR3 length: 16 amino acids. Germline V CDR1 and CDR2: SGHTA, FQGNSA. CDR3 protein: CASSLLGGRLQETQYF. In DNA form, the CDR3 reads TGTGCCAGCAGCTTACTCGGGGGGCGGCTCCAAGAGACCCAGTACTTC.

The chain employs TRBV7-2 and TRBJ2-1; 8 bases are shared with TRBD2. This CDR3 comprises 15 residues. Germline trimming cut 6 bases from V and 3 bases from J; bases unmatched to any gene: 7. Germline V gene sequence: CDR1 SGHTA, CDR2 FQGNSA. Here the CDR3 reads CASSTSGGDYNEQFF. In DNA form, the CDR3 reads TGTGCCAGCAGTACAAGCGGGGGTGACTACAATGAGCAGTTCTTC. Looking up the rest from reference TRBV7-2 and TRBJ2-1 gives the full variable domain: GAGVSQSPSNKVTEKGKDVELRCDPISGHTALYWYRQSLGQGLEFLIYFQGNSAPDKSGLPSDRFSAERTGGSVSTLTIQRTQQEDSAVYLCASSTSGGDYNEQFFGPGTRLTVL.

The chain is built from TRBV20-1 and TRBJ2-2, with no clear D. Germline assignment: CDR1 DFQATT and CDR2 SNEGSKA (reference sequence). With 3 bases removed from V and 6 bases from J, the gap between germline ends came to 8 bases. The CDR3 loop spans 12 amino acids. In DNA, the CDR3 is TGCAGTGCTAGTCCTCAGGCCGGGGAGCTGTTTTTT. Translation gives CSASPQAGELFF.

In this sample, this clone turned up a few times. The CDR3 DNA follows: TGCGCCAGCTCGAGGGGGGTGACCATGAACACTGAAGCTTTCTTT. Protein sequence: CASSRGVTMNTEAFF. The V call is TRBV5-1, the J call TRBJ1-1; D perhaps matches TRBD1 (6 bases). V was pared by 7 bases and J by 0 bases, with 16 bases between. CDR1 SGHRS and CDR2 YFSETQ come from the germline V gene. This CDR3 is built from 15 residues.

This chain connects TRBV13 to TRBJ1-3, with D unresolved. CDR3 length: 15 amino acids. V was trimmed by 5 bases and J by 0 bases, leaving 11 bases between them. Germline assignment: CDR1 PRHDT and CDR2 FYEKMQ (reference sequence). In DNA, the CDR3 is TGTGCCAGCAGCCCCGGACGGAACTCTGGAAACACCATATATTTT. As protein: CASSPGRNSGNTIYF. Full variable domain (remainder filled in from reference TRBV13 and TRBJ1-3): AAGVIQSPRHLIKEKRETATLKCYPIPRHDTVYWYQQGPGQDPQFLISFYEKMQSDKGSIPDRFSAQQFSDYHSELNMSSLELGDSALYFCASSPGRNSGNTIYFGEGSWLTVV.

The V call is TRBV4-1, the J call TRBJ2-7, with a tentative D call TRBD1 (5 bases). The germline V and J ends were trimmed by 1 base and 1 base, with 8 bases remaining between them. Per the germline V gene, CDR1 is MGHRA and CDR2 is YSYEKL. The CDR3 spans 14 residues. CDR3 DNA sequence: TGCGCCAGCAGCCAAGTTGGACATTCCTACGAGCAGTACTTC. Translation: CASSQVGHSYEQYF.

This sequence joins TRBV5-6 and TRBJ1-1, with D unresolved. This CDR3 comprises 16 residues. V was pared by 1 base and J by 0 bases, with 13 bases between. Per germline, CDR1 SGHDT and CDR2 YYEEEE. The CDR3 loop is CASSLIEGQMNTEAFF. DNA of the CDR3: TGTGCCAGCAGCTTGATTGAGGGTCAGATGAACACTGAAGCTTTCTTT.

The chain is built from TRBV29-1 and TRBJ2-5; TRBD2 is a possible D gene (6 bases). CDR1 and CDR2 (germline): SQVTM, ANQGSEA. The germline V and J ends were trimmed by 5 bases and 4 bases, with 14 bases remaining between them. The CDR3 covers 13 residues. The CDR3 region is CSVRASARETQYF. For the CDR3, the DNA is TGCAGCGTTAGGGCTAGCGCACGAGAGACCCAGTACTTC.

This chain joins TRBV7-9 and TRBJ1-4; D unclear. The V end lost 5 bases, the J end lost 7 bases, and 14 bases lay between the germline ends. Germline V lookup: CDR1 SEHNR, CDR2 FQNEAQ (reference sequence). CDR3 length: 14 amino acids. CDR3 nucleotide sequence: TGTGCCAGCAGCATAGGTACCTGGGGTGAAAAACTGTTTTTT. This sequence encodes CASSIGTWGEKLFF.

As DNA, the CDR3 is TGTGCCAGCAGCTTAGCTACCGCGTACCCCTACGAGCAGTACTTC. Its translation: CASSLATAYPYEQYF. The gene calls are TRBV11-3 and TRBJ2-7; D gene unclear. Trimming pared 1 base from V and 2 bases from J, leaving 12 bases between. The CDR3 extends over 15 amino acids. The V gene's germline CDR1 is SGHNT and CDR2 YENEEA.

The chain has TRBV11-3 and TRBJ2-1; TRBD2 is a possible D gene (6 bases). The CDR3 is 17 residues long. Germline CDR1 and CDR2: SGHNT and YENEEA. V lost 3 bases and J lost 4, with 19 bases in between. CDR3 amino acids: CASSLGSGAINYNEQFF. CDR3 nucleotide sequence: TGTGCCAGCAGCTTGGGTAGCGGAGCTATAAATTACAATGAGCAGTTCTTC.

V gene TRBV3-1 (or the pseudogene TRBV3-2) combines with J gene TRBJ1-1, with D uncertain. Deletions cut 6 bases from V and 1 base from J, with 15 bases between. The CDR3 contains 15 residues. Germline V gene lookup returns CDR1 LGHDT and CDR2 YNNKEL (reference sequence). Here the CDR3 reads CASRPSWGENTEAFF. The CDR3 coding sequence is TGTGCCAGCAGACCCAGTTGGGGAGAGAACACTGAAGCTTTCTTT.

DNA of the CDR3: TGCAGTGCTAGTACTAGCGGCTACGAGCAGTACTTC. Its translation: CSASTSGYEQYF. The chain joins TRBV20-1 to TRBJ2-7; 8 positions match TRBD2. The V gene end was trimmed by 3 bases and the J gene end by 3 bases; junction bases not matched to a gene: 1. Looked up from germline, CDR1 is DFQATT and CDR2 is SNEGSKA (reference sequence). This CDR3 has 12 amino acids.